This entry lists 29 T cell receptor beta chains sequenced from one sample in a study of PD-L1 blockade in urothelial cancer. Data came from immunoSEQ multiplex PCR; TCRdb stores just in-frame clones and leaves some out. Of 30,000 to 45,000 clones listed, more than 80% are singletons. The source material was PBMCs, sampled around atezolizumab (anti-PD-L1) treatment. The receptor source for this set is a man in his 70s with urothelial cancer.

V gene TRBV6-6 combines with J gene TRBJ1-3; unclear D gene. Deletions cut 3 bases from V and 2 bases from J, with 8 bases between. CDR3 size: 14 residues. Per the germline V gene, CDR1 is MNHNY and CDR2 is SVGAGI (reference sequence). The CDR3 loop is CASSYLDPGNTIYF. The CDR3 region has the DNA TGTGCCAGCAGTTATCTAGATCCTGGAAACACCATATATTTT.

CDR3 residues: CASSLWGQGQETQYF. In DNA form, the CDR3 reads TGTGCCAGCAGCTTATGGGGGCAGGGACAAGAGACCCAGTACTTC. The chain joins TRBV7-2 to TRBJ2-5; the D gene is possibly TRBD1 (6 bases). The germline gives CDR1 SGHTA, CDR2 FQGNSA. Trimming removed 2 bases from V and 2 bases from J, with 12 bases in between. The CDR3 has 15 amino acids.

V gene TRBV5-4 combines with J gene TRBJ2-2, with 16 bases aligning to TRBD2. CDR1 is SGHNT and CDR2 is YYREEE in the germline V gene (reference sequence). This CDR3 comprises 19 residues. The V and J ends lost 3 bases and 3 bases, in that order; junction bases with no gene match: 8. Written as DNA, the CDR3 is TGTGCCAGCAGCTCAGGGGGACTAGCGGGAGGGAAACACACCGGGGAGCTGTTTTTT. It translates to CASSSGGLAGGKHTGELFF.

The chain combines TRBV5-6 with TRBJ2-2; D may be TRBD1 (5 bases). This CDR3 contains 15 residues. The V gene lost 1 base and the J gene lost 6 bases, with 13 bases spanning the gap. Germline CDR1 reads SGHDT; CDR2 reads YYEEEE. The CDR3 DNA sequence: TGTGCCAGCAGCTTGCAGCAGGGCCGTTCCGGGGAGCTGTTTTTT. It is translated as CASSLQQGRSGELFF.

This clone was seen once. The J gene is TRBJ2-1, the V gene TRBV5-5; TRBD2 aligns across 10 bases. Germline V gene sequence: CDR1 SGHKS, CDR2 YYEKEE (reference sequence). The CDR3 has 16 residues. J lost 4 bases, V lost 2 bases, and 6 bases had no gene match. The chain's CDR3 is CASSLRTSGRYNEQFF. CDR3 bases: TGTGCCAGCAGCTTACGGACTAGCGGTAGGTACAATGAGCAGTTCTTC.

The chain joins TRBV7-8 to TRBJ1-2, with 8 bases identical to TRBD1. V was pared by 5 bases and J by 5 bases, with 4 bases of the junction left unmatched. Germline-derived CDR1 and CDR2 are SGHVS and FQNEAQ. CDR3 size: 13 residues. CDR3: CASSADREYGYTF. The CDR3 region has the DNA TGTGCCAGCAGCGCGGACAGGGAGTATGGCTACACCTTC.

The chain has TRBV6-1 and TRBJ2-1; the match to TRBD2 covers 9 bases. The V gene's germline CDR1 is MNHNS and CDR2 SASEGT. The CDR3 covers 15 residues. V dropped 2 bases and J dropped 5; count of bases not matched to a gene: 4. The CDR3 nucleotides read TGTGCCAGCAGTGAAACCGGGACTAGCAACAATGAGCAGTTCTTC. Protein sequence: CASSETGTSNNEQFF.

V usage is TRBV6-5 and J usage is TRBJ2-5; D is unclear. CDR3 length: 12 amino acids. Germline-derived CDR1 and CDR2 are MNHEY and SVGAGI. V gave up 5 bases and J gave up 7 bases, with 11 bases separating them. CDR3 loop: CASSGDHGTQYF. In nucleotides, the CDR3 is TGTGCCAGCAGTGGAGACCACGGGACCCAGTACTTC.

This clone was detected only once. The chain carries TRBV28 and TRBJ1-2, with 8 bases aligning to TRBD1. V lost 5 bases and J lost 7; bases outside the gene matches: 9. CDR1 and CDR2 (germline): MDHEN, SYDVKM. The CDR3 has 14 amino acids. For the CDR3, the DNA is TGTGCCAGCAGTCCACTGACAGGGGCTAGTGGCTACACCTTC. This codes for CASSPLTGASGYTF.

The CDR3 region is CAGLGGLLETQYF. The CDR3 coding sequence is TGTGCCGGGTTGGGCGGGCTCCTGGAGACCCAGTACTTC. The chain combines TRBV28 with TRBJ2-5; tentative D call: TRBD2 (5 bases). The CDR3 has 13 amino acids. Germline CDR1 MDHEN, CDR2 SYDVKM. V shed 11 bases and J shed 5 bases, with 18 bases lying between them.

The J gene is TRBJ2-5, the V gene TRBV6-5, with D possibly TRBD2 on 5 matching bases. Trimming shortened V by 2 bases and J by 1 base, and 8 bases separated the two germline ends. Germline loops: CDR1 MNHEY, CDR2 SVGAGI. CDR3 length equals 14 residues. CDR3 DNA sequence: TGTGCCAGCAGTTACCGGGGTAGCCAAGAGACCCAGTACTTC. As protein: CASSYRGSQETQYF.

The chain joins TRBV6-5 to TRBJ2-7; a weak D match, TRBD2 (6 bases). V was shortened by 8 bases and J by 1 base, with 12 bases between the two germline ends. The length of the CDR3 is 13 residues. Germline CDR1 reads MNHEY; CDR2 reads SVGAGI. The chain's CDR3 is CASSLASSYEQYF. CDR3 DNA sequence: TGTGCCAGCTCGCTAGCGAGTTCCTACGAGCAGTACTTC.

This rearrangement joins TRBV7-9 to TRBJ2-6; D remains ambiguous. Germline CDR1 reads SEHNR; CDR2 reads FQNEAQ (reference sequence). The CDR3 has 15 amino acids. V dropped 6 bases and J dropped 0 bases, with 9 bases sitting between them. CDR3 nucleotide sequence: TGTGCCAGCAGTCAATCCGGCTCTGGGGCCAACGTCCTGACTTTC. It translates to CASSQSGSGANVLTF. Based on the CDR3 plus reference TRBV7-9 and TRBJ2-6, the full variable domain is DTGVSQNPRHKITKRGQNVTFRCDPISEHNRLYWYRQTLGQGPEFLTYFQNEAQLEKSRLLSDRFSAERPKGSFSTLEIQRTEQGDSAMYLCASSQSGSGANVLTFGAGSRLTVL.

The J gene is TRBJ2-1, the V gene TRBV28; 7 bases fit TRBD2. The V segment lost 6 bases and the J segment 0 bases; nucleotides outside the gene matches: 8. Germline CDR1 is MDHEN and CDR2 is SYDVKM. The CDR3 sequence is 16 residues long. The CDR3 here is CASRGAGVFSYNEQFF. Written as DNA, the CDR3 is TGTGCCAGCAGGGGCGCGGGAGTCTTCTCCTACAATGAGCAGTTCTTC.

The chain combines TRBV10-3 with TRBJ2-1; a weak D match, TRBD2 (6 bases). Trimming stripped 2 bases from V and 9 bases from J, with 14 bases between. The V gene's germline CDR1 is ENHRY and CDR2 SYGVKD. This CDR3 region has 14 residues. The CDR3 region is CAISEKGTLGEQFF. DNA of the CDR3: TGTGCCATCAGTGAGAAAGGGACTCTAGGTGAGCAGTTCTTC.

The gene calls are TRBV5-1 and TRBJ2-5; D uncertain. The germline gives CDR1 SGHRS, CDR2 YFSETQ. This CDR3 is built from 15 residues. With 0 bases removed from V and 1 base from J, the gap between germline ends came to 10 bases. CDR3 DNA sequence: TGCGCCAGCAGCTTGGATGGCGGAATCCAAGAGACCCAGTACTTC. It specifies CASSLDGGIQETQYF.

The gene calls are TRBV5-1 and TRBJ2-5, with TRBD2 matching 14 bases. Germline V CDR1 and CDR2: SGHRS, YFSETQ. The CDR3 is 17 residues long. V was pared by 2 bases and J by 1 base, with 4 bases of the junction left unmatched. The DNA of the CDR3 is TGCGCCAGCAGCTTCTCGGGACTAGCGGGAGTCCAAGAGACCCAGTACTTC. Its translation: CASSFSGLAGVQETQYF. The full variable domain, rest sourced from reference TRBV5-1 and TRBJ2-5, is KAGVTQTPRYLIKTRGQQVTLSCSPISGHRSVSWYQQTPGQGLQFLFEYFSETQRNKGNFPGRFSGRQFSNSRSEMNVSTLELGDSALYLCASSFSGLAGVQETQYFGPGTRLLVL.

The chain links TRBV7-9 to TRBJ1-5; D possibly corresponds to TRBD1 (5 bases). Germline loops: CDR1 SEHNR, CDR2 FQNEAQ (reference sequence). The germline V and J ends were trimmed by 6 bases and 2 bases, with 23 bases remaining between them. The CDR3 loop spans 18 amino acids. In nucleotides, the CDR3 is TGTGCCAGCAGTTTAACTGGGGGGGGTACCTTTGGCAATCAGCCCCAGCATTTT. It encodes CASSLTGGGTFGNQPQHF.

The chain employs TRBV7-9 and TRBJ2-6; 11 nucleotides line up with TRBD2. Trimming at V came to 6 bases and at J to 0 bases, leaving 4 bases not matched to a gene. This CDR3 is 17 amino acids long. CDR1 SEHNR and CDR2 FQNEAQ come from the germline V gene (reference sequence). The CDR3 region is CASRKLAGDSGANVLTF. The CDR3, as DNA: TGTGCCAGCAGAAAACTAGCGGGGGACTCTGGGGCCAACGTCCTGACTTTC.

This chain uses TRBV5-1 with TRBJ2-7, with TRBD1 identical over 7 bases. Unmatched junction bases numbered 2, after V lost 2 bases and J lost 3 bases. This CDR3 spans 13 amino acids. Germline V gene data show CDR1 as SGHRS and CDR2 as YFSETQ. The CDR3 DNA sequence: TGCGCCAGCAGCTTAGGGACAGTCTACGAGCAGTACTTC. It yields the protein CASSLGTVYEQYF.

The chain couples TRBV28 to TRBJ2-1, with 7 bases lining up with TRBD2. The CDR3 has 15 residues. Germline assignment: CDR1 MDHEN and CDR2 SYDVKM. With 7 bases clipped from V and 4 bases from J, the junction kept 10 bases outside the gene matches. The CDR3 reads CASTLVGGSYNEQFF. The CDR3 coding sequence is TGTGCCAGCACTTTGGTAGGCGGGAGTTACAATGAGCAGTTCTTC.

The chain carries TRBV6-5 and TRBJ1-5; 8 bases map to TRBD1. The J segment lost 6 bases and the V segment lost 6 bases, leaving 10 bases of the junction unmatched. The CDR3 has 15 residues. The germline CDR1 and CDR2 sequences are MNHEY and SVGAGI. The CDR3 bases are TGTGCCAGCAGCCTGGACAGGGAAAAAACTCAGCCCCAGCATTTT. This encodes CASSLDREKTQPQHF.

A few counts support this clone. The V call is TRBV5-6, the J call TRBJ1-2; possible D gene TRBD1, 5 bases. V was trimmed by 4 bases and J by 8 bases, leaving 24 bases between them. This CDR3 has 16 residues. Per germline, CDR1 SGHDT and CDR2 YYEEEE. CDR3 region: CASSPSPTGRRGGYTF. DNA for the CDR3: TGTGCCAGCAGCCCAAGCCCAACAGGCCGGAGGGGCGGCTACACCTTC.

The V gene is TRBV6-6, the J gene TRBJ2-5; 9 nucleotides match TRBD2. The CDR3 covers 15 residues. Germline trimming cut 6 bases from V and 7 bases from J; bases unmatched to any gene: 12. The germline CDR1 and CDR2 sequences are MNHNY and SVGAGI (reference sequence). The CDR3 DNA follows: TGTGCCAGCAGCTCCCTAGCGGGACGGGGGGGGACCCAGTACTTC. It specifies CASSSLAGRGGTQYF.

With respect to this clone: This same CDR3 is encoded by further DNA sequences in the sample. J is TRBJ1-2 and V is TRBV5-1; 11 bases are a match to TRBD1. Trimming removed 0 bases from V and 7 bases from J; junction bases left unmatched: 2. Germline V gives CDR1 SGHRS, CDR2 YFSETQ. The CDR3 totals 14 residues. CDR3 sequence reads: CASSLAGTGGGYTF. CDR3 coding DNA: TGCGCCAGCAGCTTGGCCGGGACAGGGGGTGGCTACACCTTC. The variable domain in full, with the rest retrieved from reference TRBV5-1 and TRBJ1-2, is KAGVTQTPRYLIKTRGQQVTLSCSPISGHRSVSWYQQTPGQGLQFLFEYFSETQRNKGNFPGRFSGRQFSNSRSEMNVSTLELGDSALYLCASSLAGTGGGYTFGSGTRLTVV.

For the CDR3, the DNA is TGTGCCAGCAGGGGGACAGCCGGGAGCACAGATACGCAGTATTTT. Translating it yields CASRGTAGSTDTQYF. The genes are TRBV6-1 and TRBJ2-3, with 7 bases aligning to TRBD1. Germline CDR1 is MNHNS and CDR2 is SASEGT. V shed 6 bases, J shed 0 bases, and the junction held 6 bases outside the gene matches. The CDR3 runs to 15 residues.

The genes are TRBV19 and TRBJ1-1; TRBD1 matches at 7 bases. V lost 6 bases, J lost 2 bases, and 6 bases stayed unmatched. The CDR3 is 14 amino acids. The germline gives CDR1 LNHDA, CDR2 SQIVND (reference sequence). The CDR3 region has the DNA TGTGCCAGTAGCCCCCACAGGGGAAACACTGAAGCTTTCTTT. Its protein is CASSPHRGNTEAFF.

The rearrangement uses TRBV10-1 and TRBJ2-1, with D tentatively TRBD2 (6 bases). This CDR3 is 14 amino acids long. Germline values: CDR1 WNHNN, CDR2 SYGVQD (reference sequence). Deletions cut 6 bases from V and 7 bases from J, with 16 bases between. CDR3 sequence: CASSPLGGKNEQFF. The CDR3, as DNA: TGCGCCAGCAGCCCCCTCGGAGGGAAGAATGAGCAGTTCTTC.

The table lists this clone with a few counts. Here the CDR3 DNA reads TGTGCCAGCAGCCCGAACCCTACTAACATGAACACTGAAGCTTTCTTT. Amino acids: CASSPNPTNMNTEAFF. The chain recombines TRBV6-6 with TRBJ1-1, with D unresolved. This CDR3 has 16 residues. The V end was cut by 6 bases, the J end by 0 bases, with 17 bases between. The V gene's germline CDR1 is MNHNY and CDR2 SVGAGI (reference sequence).